This entry describes one TCR beta chain. Per germline, CDR1 SGDLS and CDR2 YYNGEE. The ends lost 4 bases at V and 9 bases at J; junction bases unmatched: 4. The CDR3 is made up of 13 amino acids. Study processing details: Reference gene primer amplification in the assay estimated nucleated cell counts. Some clones are missing from TCRdb's copy, which holds only in-frame ones; the method was immunoSEQ multiplex PCR. The V and J calls and clone size come from that table; D and trimming were worked out from the DNA. The sample lists about 70,000 clones, roughly 77% seen once, with 35% to 40% in the top ten. The record originates from a study of blood T cell repertoires in COVID-19.

The clonotype originates from a woman in her 70s with acute or convalescent COVID-19. Sequenced: peripheral blood. The chain recombines TRBV9 with TRBJ1-6; 7 bases map to TRBD1. The CDR3 nucleotides are TGTGCCAGCAGCCCGACAGGGAGTTCACCCCTCCACTTT. It is translated as CASSPTGSSPLHF.